The present entry profiles one T cell receptor (beta chain) with its context. What this receptor recognizes is not known. Base-call qualities are not available, and no considerably larger clone is one nucleotide away. The data originate from a study of OX40 agonist ivuxolimab in advanced cancers. In terms of the full investigation: Ivuxolimab was an agonistic, fully human IgG2 monoclonal antibody directed against OX40 (CD134), a costimulatory receptor. Prior anti-PD-1, anti-PD-L1 or anti-CTLA-4 therapy was permitted, and checkpoint inhibitors had been received by about 36% of dose-escalation patients. Partial responses occurred in three dose-escalation patients, of whom one had hepatocellular carcinoma and two had cutaneous melanoma. Of the roughly 50 dose-escalation patients, hepatocellular carcinoma was present in around 19, melanoma in around 15, renal cell carcinoma in 9 and head and neck cancer in 9. Peripheral TCRbeta sequencing aimed to test whether ivuxolimab altered TCR sequence diversity and caused clonal T-cell expansion. A male proportion of roughly 80% and a mean age of roughly 55 years, ranging from 23 to 79, were recorded for the dose-escalation cohort. The paper reports the monotherapy dose-escalation portion (N ≈ 50 patients) of the phase I ivuxolimab trial. Intravenous ivuxolimab was administered to patients every 2 weeks at six dose levels: 0.01, 0.1, 0.3, 1.5, 3 and 10 mg/kg.

The CDR3 starts with the cysteine, ends with the phenylalanine, and has 17 residues. The sequence is cut down to CDR3 DNA, 51 bases in frame from base 1. Per the germline V gene, SGHRS is the CDR1 and YFSETQ is the CDR2. Compared with germline, V lacks 4 bases and J lacks 2 bases; bases without a gene match: 5. Patients with autoimmune disease history or receiving systemic immunosuppression were excluded from the trial. Peripheral blood for TCR sequencing was collected from all dose cohorts at baseline, on cycle 4 day 1, and on cycle 7 day 1. The samples were taken from a phase I, first-in-human, multicenter, open-label dose-escalation trial of ivuxolimab. The trial enrolled adults with locally advanced or metastatic head and neck squamous cell, hepatocellular, melanoma or renal cell carcinoma. Before TCR sequencing, CD4+ T cells and CD8+ T cells from peripheral blood were sorted into separate populations.

Genomic DNA was isolated from the sorted cells so that the TCRbeta CDR3 region could be sequenced. The immunoSEQ Assay was used for sequencing of TCRbeta CDR3 regions. What TCRdb holds here is the immuneACCESS table cut down to in-frame rearrangements. Part of the clones is not present; checked against another copy, under half of the missing clones reflect an unresolved V gene, and the others are unexplained. Present in this sample are around 65,000 clones, nearly 90% of which were seen just once. More than 9% of the sample goes to the ten largest clones. General study outcomes and caveats: After ivuxolimab, CD8+ T cells had more expanded clones than CD4+ T cells on average. Clonal expansion of both CD4+ and CD8+ blood T cells was observed from baseline to week 6 at doses 0.1 to 3.0 mg/kg. Low levels of normalized T-cell clonal expansion were also shown by some nonresponding patients. Which antigens the clonally expanded peripheral T cells were specific for was not determined. In partial responders in the 0.1-3.0 mg/kg groups, normalized peripheral clonal expansion was found to be among the lowest, especially among CD8+ T cells.

Here the sequenced sample was CD4+ or CD8+ T cells sorted from blood, taken in a trial of the OX40 agonist ivuxolimab. The rearrangement combines TRBV5-1 with TRBJ2-1; TRBD2 aligns with 14 central bases. This clonotype originated in an adult with an advanced solid tumor such as melanoma, head and neck, liver or kidney cancer. CDR3 loop: CASSGGTSGRTYNEQFF. The DNA sequence reads TGCGCCAGCAGCGGAGGGACTAGCGGGAGAACCTACAATGAGCAGTTCTTC.